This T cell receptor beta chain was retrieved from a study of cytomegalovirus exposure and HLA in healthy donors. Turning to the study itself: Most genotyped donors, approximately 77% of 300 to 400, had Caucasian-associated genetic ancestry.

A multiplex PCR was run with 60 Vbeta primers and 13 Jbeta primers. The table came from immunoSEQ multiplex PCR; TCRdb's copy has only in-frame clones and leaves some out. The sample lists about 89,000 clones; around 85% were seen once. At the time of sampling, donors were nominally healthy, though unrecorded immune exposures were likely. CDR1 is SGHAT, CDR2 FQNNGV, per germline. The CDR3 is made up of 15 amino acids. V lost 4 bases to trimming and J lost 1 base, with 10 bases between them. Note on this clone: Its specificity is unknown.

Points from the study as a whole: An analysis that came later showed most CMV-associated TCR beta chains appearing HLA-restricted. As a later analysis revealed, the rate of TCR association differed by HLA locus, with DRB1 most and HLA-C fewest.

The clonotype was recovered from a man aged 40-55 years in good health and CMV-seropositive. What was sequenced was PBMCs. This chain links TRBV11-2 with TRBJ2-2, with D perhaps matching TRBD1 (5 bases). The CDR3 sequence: CASSSQGLNTGELFF. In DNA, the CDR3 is TGTGCCAGCAGCTCGCAGGGCCTGAACACCGGGGAGCTGTTTTTT.